Many counts were recorded for the clone carrying this TCR beta chain. Primers used in a second PCR of roughly 7 to 12 cycles were a sample-barcoded 5' primer and a J-beta primer mix. TCRdb passed the 5' RACE reads through MiXCR, listing each CDR3 protein once. The table records about 730,000 distinct CDR3 sequences, roughly 44% of them present only once. The sample originates from a study of blood T cells in healthy people across ages. Trimming took 5 bases from V and 5 from J; bases not matched to a gene: 11. Germline V CDR1 and CDR2: MNHEY, SVGEGT. The CDR3 length is 15 residues. The TCR was taken from an older woman in good health. Sequencing used blood. This sequence joins TRBV6-2 or TRBV6-3 and TRBJ2-7; 8 bases fit TRBD1. The DNA of the CDR3 is TGTGCCAGCAGTCTCCAGGGGGCTGAGAGCGACGAGCAGTACTTC. Translation gives CASSLQGAESDEQYF.